The rows below give T cell receptor beta chains drawn from one sample of a study of beta chain features in type 1 diabetes. Clones were sequenced by immunoSEQ multiplex PCR, and TCRdb holds only the in-frame ones, with some missing. This table holds 160,000 or so clones, approximately 10% found once. Sequenced input: central memory CD4+ T cells from blood. These receptors all come from a woman in her 30s with type 1 diabetes. Each CDR3 is given with its conserved first and last residue. The D gene is left open where the match is weak. The size entry is marked missing in some rows and otherwise reads once, few, many or a size class.

j_call v_call d_call clone_size cdr3_nt cdr3_aa
TRBJ2-1 TRBV7-8 . . TGTGCCAGCAGCTTTCCCATTATTGGACTGGACTACAATGAGCAGTTCTTC CASSFPIIGLDYNEQFF
TRBJ2-7 TRBV6-6 TRBD2 . TGTGCCAGCAGTTACTCGGCGGGAGAAGCGGGCGAGCAGTACTTC CASSYSAGEAGEQYF
TRBJ1-4 TRBV4-1 TRBD1 . TGCGCCAGCAGCCTGGGGACAGCCTTTGCGAGGCAACTGTTTTTT CASSLGTAFARQLFF
TRBJ1-2 TRBV29-1 TRBD1 few TGCAGCGTTGTATTCTTGGGACAGGGGATTGGTGTTGGTAGCTACACCTTC CSVVFLGQGIGVGSYTF
TRBJ2-1 TRBV27 . few TGTGCCAGCAGTCCTACGACAGAGAAGGGTAGCAATGAGCAGTTCTTC CASSPTTEKGSNEQFF
TRBJ2-1 TRBV27 TRBD2 . TGTGCCAGCAGTTTATGGGCTAGCGGGAGGGATGAGCAGTTCTTC CASSLWASGRDEQFF
TRBJ2-1 TRBV14 . . TGTGCCAGCAGCCAAGTATCAGGGGACAATGAGCAGTTCTTC CASSQVSGDNEQFF
TRBJ2-2 TRBV6-1 . few TGTGCCAGCAGTGGGGAGTATTTTGGGGAGCTGTTTTTT CASSGEYFGELFF
TRBJ1-5 TRBV5-5 . . TGTGCCAGCAGCACTGACTTTGGTGATCAGCATTTT CASSTDFGDQHF
TRBJ2-1 TRBV7-8 TRBD2 few TGTGCCAGCAGCCAGACTAGCGGGATCTACAATGAGCAGTTCTTC CASSQTSGIYNEQFF
TRBJ2-3 TRBV2 TRBD2 few TGTGCCAGCAGTCCCCTTAGGGAGGGCCAGGATACGCAGTATTTT CASSPLREGQDTQYF
TRBJ1-2 TRBV6-5 TRBD1 . TGTGCCAGCAGTCCGGACAGGGAGAGTGGCTACACCTTC CASSPDRESGYTF
TRBJ2-3 TRBV9 TRBD2 . TGTGCCAGCAGCGCCCAAAGCGGGAGGAGCGCAGATACGCAGTATTTT CASSAQSGRSADTQYF
TRBJ2-1 TRBV9 TRBD2 . TGTGCCAGCAGCGCAATGGGCGGGGGAGACCCAAACCAGTTCTTC CASSAMGGGDPNQFF
TRBJ2-5 TRBV2 TRBD1 few TGTGCCAGCAGTGAATACAGGGGAGAGACCCAGTACTTC CASSEYRGETQYF
TRBJ1-1 TRBV30 TRBD1 few TGTGCCTGGAGTCTTGGGTCAGGGGGAACTTTCTTT CAWSLGSGGTFF
TRBJ1-4 TRBV5-8 . . TGTGCCAGCAGCTTGGGACAGGCAACTAATGAAAAACTGTTTTTT CASSLGQATNEKLFF
TRBJ2-5 TRBV6-1 . . TGTGCCAGCAGTGAACAGGCCGGGAGAAAGACCCAGTACTTC CASSEQAGRKTQYF
TRBJ2-1 TRBV4-1 TRBD1 . TGCGCCAGCAGCCACGGGACAGGGATTTCCCTCAACAATGAGCAGTTCTTC CASSHGTGISLNNEQFF
TRBJ1-1 TRBV29-1 TRBD1 . TGCAGCGCCGACCGGGACAGGAACACTGAAGCTTTCTTT CSADRDRNTEAFF
TRBJ1-1 TRBV18 TRBD1 . TGTGCCAGCTCACCGGCCGCAGGCGGACAGGGAGGGACTGAAGCTTTCTTT CASSPAAGGQGGTEAFF
TRBJ1-1 TRBV18 TRBD1 . TGTGCCAGCTCACCATTCGCCGGGACAGGGGGAAGAAACACTGAAGCTTTCTTT CASSPFAGTGGRNTEAFF
TRBJ2-1 TRBV20-1 . . TGCAGTGCGGATCGGAGCAATGAGCAGTTCTTC CSADRSNEQFF
TRBJ2-7 TRBV7-8 . few TGTGCCAGCAGTCGGACTCAGACCTACGAGCAGTACTTC CASSRTQTYEQYF
TRBJ1-2 TRBV27 . few TGTGCCAGCAGGACAACAGGGAACTATGGCTACACCTTC CASRTTGNYGYTF
TRBJ2-3 TRBV6-5 . few TGTGCCAGCAGTTACCTTGCGGGGCCCACAGATACGCAGTATTTT CASSYLAGPTDTQYF
TRBJ1-2 TRBV29-1 TRBD1 . TGCAGCGTTACCCTGGACAGGGGGCAGAGTGGCTACACCTTC CSVTLDRGQSGYTF
TRBJ2-1 TRBV12-5 TRBD2 few TGTGCTAGTGGTTTGGGACTAGCGGACAATGAGCAGTTCTTC CASGLGLADNEQFF
TRBJ2-7 TRBV14 TRBD1 few TGTGCCAGCAGCCAAGAGACTCGACAGGGTTGGCGCGAGCAGTACTTC CASSQETRQGWREQYF
TRBJ2-3 TRBV7-7 . few TGTGCTAGCAGCTTAGGACATGATCTCCGCACAGATACGCAGTATTTT CASSLGHDLRTDTQYF
TRBJ1-5 TRBV14 TRBD1 few TGTGCCAGCAGCCTCCGAACAGGGGCCGGAAGGGTTGCCAATCAGCCCCAGCATTTT CASSLRTGAGRVANQPQHF
TRBJ2-7 TRBV6-6 . few TGTGCCAGCACCGAGGCTCACGAGCAGTACTTC CASTEAHEQYF
TRBJ1-1 TRBV29-1 . few TGCAGCGTTCGTCGACTGGAAAGGAACACTGAAGCTTTCTTT CSVRRLERNTEAFF
TRBJ2-1 TRBV5-1 . few TGCGCCAGCAGCCTGGAGAGCTCCTACAATGAGCAGTTCTTC CASSLESSYNEQFF
TRBJ2-6 TRBV7-3 . few TGTGCCAGCAGCCAACGCCGGACAGCCTCTGGGGCCAACGTCCTGACTTTC CASSQRRTASGANVLTF
TRBJ1-1 TRBV5-6 TRBD1 . TGTGCCAGCAGCTTGGAGGGCATGGGACAGACGCATGAAGCTTTCTTT CASSLEGMGQTHEAFF
TRBJ2-3 TRBV15 . few TGTGCCACCACCTCTAGGGGGATTGAAGGAGATACGCAGTATTTT CATTSRGIEGDTQYF
TRBJ2-5 TRBV11-2 . . TGTGCCAGCAGCTTAGATCCAGGAGGGAGGAGAGAGACCCAGTACTTC CASSLDPGGRRETQYF
TRBJ1-2 TRBV18 . few TGTGCCAGCTCACCAGGACAGTCCGAGGTCGGAGGCTACACCTTC CASSPGQSEVGGYTF
TRBJ2-1 TRBV27 TRBD1 . TGTGCCAGCAGTTCTCGACAGGGCTGGTCCTACAATGAGCAGTTCTTC CASSSRQGWSYNEQFF
TRBJ1-4 TRBV27 TRBD1 . TGTGCCAGCAGCTCCGGACAGGGGCTAGCAACTAATGAAAAACTGTTTTTT CASSSGQGLATNEKLFF
TRBJ2-2 TRBV9 TRBD2 . TGTGCCAGCAGCGTGGGAGGGTTTAACACCGGGGAGCTGTTTTTT CASSVGGFNTGELFF
TRBJ2-7 TRBV7-3 TRBD2 few TGTGCCAGCAGCCGTAGCGGGAGCTCCTACGAGCAGTACTTC CASSRSGSSYEQYF
TRBJ2-5 TRBV5-1 TRBD1 few TGCGCCAGCAGCTTAGGGACAGGAGAGACCCAGTACTTC CASSLGTGETQYF
TRBJ1-5 TRBV6-5 TRBD1 . TGTGCCAGCAGACCCGGGACAGCGTCTAGGCAGCCCCAGCATTTT CASRPGTASRQPQHF
TRBJ2-3 TRBV18 . few TGTGCCAGCTCACCACTCGACAGGCTAAGCACAGATACGCAGTATTTT CASSPLDRLSTDTQYF
TRBJ2-2 TRBV19 TRBD1 few TGTGCCAGTAGTCCCACAGGGGGAACCGGGGAGCTGTTTTTT CASSPTGGTGELFF
TRBJ1-2 TRBV19 TRBD1 few TGTGCCAGTAGTAGGACAGGGGAGAACTATGGCTACACCTTC CASSRTGENYGYTF
TRBJ2-5 TRBV19 . few TGTGCCAGTAGTATAGGGCAGGGTGTGGAGACCCAGTACTTC CASSIGQGVETQYF
TRBJ2-2 TRBV4-1 . few TGCGCCAGCAGCCGAACCGGGACACAAAAGGCCGGGGAGCTGTTTTTT CASSRTGTQKAGELFF
TRBJ2-7 TRBV27 TRBD2 . TGTGCCAGCAGCCGCCTAGCGGGGATCTACGAGCAGTACTTC CASSRLAGIYEQYF
TRBJ1-1 TRBV6-1 . few TGTGCCAGCACCACAGGGATGAACACTGAAGCTTTCTTT CASTTGMNTEAFF
TRBJ1-2 TRBV10-3 . . TGTGCCATCAGTGAGTCTACTACATACTATGGCTACACCTTC CAISESTTYYGYTF
TRBJ2-5 TRBV7-3 . few TGTGCCAGCAGCTTGATCTCTGCGGCCCCCCGGTACTTC CASSLISAAPRYF
TRBJ1-5 TRBV2 . . TGTGCCAGCAGTGGGACAGAACTTCAGCCCCAGCATTTT CASSGTELQPQHF
TRBJ1-2 TRBV4-2 . . TGTGCCAGCAGCCAAGGAGGGGGAACAGAAGAAGTCTATGGCTACACCTTC CASSQGGGTEEVYGYTF
TRBJ1-5 TRBV7-3 . few TGTGCCAGCAGCTGGGGGCACAATCAGCCCCAGCATTTT CASSWGHNQPQHF
TRBJ2-3 TRBV13 . few TGTGCCAGCAGCCCGCAACGGACAGCCCTAGTTTGGACAGATACGCAGTATTTT CASSPQRTALVWTDTQYF
TRBJ2-3 TRBV18 . . TGTGCCAGCTCACGAGAGGCGGATACGCAGTATTTT CASSREADTQYF